The 17 T cell receptor beta chains listed next were all sequenced from one sample in a study of T cell repertoires in cytomegalovirus infection. From the reads, TCRdb called clonotypes with MiXCR, one entry per CDR3 protein. Seen here are a few hundred thousand distinct CDR3 sequences, around 15% observed once, and the top ten hold over 40%. The specimen was CD8+ T cells from PBMCs. The origin of the receptors is a human donor in good health (CMV status not recorded). Some clones in this sample may be carry-over from other donors' samples.

This chain links TRBV4-2 with TRBJ2-3, with D perhaps given as TRBD1 or TRBD2 (5 bases each). Looked up from germline, CDR1 is LGHNA and CDR2 is YNFKEQ. This CDR3 contains 15 residues. V lost 3 bases to trimming and J lost 5 bases, with 15 bases between them. CDR3 protein: CASSHAAGAVDTQYF. The CDR3 nucleotides read TGTGCCAGCAGCCACGCCGCCGGGGCGGTAGATACGCAGTATTTT.

This clonotype was counted at least ten times. The CDR3 loop reads CASSSRTSGGLRGGELFF. CDR3 sequence (DNA): TGTGCCAGCAGTTCTAGGACTAGCGGGGGGCTAAGGGGCGGGGAGCTGTTTTTT. This chain joins TRBV6-1 and TRBJ2-2; 14 bases agree with TRBD2. Per germline, CDR1 MNHNS and CDR2 SASEGT. This CDR3 is 18 amino acids long. Trimming took 5 bases from V and 7 from J; bases not matched to a gene: 12.

The genes are TRBV5-5 and TRBJ2-3; D is perhaps TRBD2 (7 bases). The CDR3 extends over 14 amino acids. Germline CDR1 and CDR2: SGHKS and YYEKEE (reference sequence). V was pared by 5 bases and J by 2 bases, with 12 bases between. CDR3 nucleotide sequence: TGTGCCAGCAGTTGGCGGGGGCCCACAGATACGCAGTATTTT. This gives the protein CASSWRGPTDTQYF.

The genes are TRBV27 and TRBJ2-2, with D maybe TRBD2 (5 bases). The length of the CDR3 is 16 residues. The V gene's germline CDR1 is MNHEY and CDR2 SMNVEV (reference sequence). The ends were cut back, 7 bases at V and 0 bases at J, with 15 bases in the middle. This CDR3 is CASKERKIANTGELFF. CDR3 coding DNA: TGTGCCAGCAAAGAGCGGAAAATCGCGAACACCGGGGAGCTGTTTTTT.

The chain links TRBV2 to TRBJ1-1; maybe TRBD1 (6 bases). This CDR3 region has 12 residues. The germline CDR1 and CDR2 sequences are SNHLY and FYNNEI. The V end was cut by 9 bases, the J end by 7 bases, with 15 bases between. For the CDR3, the DNA is TGTGCCAGTGTATCCAGGGGCGGTGAAGCTTTCTTT. This encodes CASVSRGGEAFF.

The rearrangement joins TRBV29-1 to TRBJ2-1; D remains ambiguous. This CDR3 has 11 residues. The ends were cut back, 5 bases at V and 5 bases at J, with 7 bases in the middle. Germline loops: CDR1 SQVTM, CDR2 ANQGSEA. The CDR3 DNA reads as TGCAGCGTTTTGGCTCACAATGAGCAGTTCTTC. It encodes CSVLAHNEQFF.

This clonotype was found a few times. The chain recombines TRBV6-6 with TRBJ1-2; D remains unclear. Germline V gene data show CDR1 as MNHNY and CDR2 as SVGAGI (reference sequence). CDR3 length: 16 amino acids. The germline V and J ends were trimmed by 2 bases and 0 bases, with 13 bases remaining between them. The CDR3 nucleotides read TGTGCCAGCAGTTACGTCGGACCAGATCCTAACTATGGCTACACCTTC. Its protein is CASSYVGPDPNYGYTF.

This clonotype was seen at least ten times. The chain has TRBV6-2 or TRBV6-3 and TRBJ1-5; TRBD1 matches 9 bases. Trimming cost V 8 bases and J 4 bases; bases outside gene matches: 0. Germline loops: CDR1 MNHEY, CDR2 SVGEGT. CDR3 size: 12 residues. CDR3 region: CASGQGNQPQHF. CDR3 bases: TGTGCCAGCGGACAGGGGAATCAGCCCCAGCATTTT.

This clonotype was detected only a few times. The rearrangement links TRBV14 to TRBJ2-2; D ambiguous. The germline V gene encodes CDR1 SGHDN and CDR2 FVKESK. This CDR3 comprises 17 residues. Trimming took 1 base from V and 0 from J, leaving 12 bases between them. The CDR3 sequence is CASSQVFGVSNTGELFF. In DNA, the CDR3 is TGTGCCAGCAGCCAAGTGTTTGGAGTATCGAACACCGGGGAGCTGTTTTTT.

This clonotype has just a few counts. DNA for the CDR3: TGTGCCAGCAGATTCGGGACGGTGGGCTACGAGCAGTACTTC. Protein product: CASRFGTVGYEQYF. V gene TRBV6-6 combines with J gene TRBJ2-7; D is possibly TRBD1 or TRBD2 (5 bases each). Trimming took 6 bases from V and 3 from J, leaving 15 bases between them. Germline V CDR1 and CDR2: MNHNY, SVGAGI (reference sequence). The CDR3 is 14 residues long.

This clonotype has only a few counts. The chain has TRBV6-1 and TRBJ2-5; TRBD2 matches at 10 bases. The CDR3 sequence is 15 residues long. The germline gives CDR1 MNHNS, CDR2 SASEGT. After removal of 10 bases from V and 2 bases from J, the junction contained 10 bases not matched to a gene. This CDR3 reads CATVDSGGPQETQYF. The CDR3 coding sequence is TGTGCCACGGTAGATAGCGGGGGGCCTCAAGAGACCCAGTACTTC.

V is TRBV4-1 and J is TRBJ1-2, with D possibly being TRBD1 (5 bases). Looked up from germline, CDR1 is MGHRA and CDR2 is YSYEKL. Trimming left V 1 base short and J 5 bases short, with 14 bases between. The CDR3 sequence is 15 residues long. CDR3 sequence (DNA): TGCGCCAGCAGCCAAGGGCTCGGGAAGGGGTATGGCTACACCTTC. Translating it yields CASSQGLGKGYGYTF.

The chain recombines TRBV9 with TRBJ2-7; TRBD1 matches at 7 bases. V was pared by 3 bases and J by 1 base, with 10 bases of the junction left unmatched. Germline V gene data show CDR1 as SGDLS and CDR2 as YYNGEE. The CDR3 consists of 16 residues. The CDR3 DNA follows: TGTGCCAGCAGCGAGGATCACCAGACAGGGTCCTACGAGCAGTACTTC. Translating gives CASSEDHQTGSYEQYF.

This clonotype was recorded at least ten times. This CDR3 is CSVEPYMYRDYQETQYF. The DNA for the CDR3 is TGCAGCGTTGAACCCTACATGTACAGGGATTATCAAGAGACCCAGTACTTC. The chain is built from TRBV29-1 and TRBJ2-5; a possible D gene is TRBD1 (6 bases). Germline lookup yields CDR1 SQVTM and CDR2 ANQGSEA. The ends were cut back, 2 bases at V and 2 bases at J, with 21 bases in the middle. The CDR3 totals 17 residues.

This clonotype was detected ten times or more. The chain carries TRBV2 and TRBJ1-5; no firm D call. The CDR3 loop spans 15 amino acids. The V gene lost 4 bases and the J gene lost 0 bases, with 10 bases spanning the gap. Germline values: CDR1 SNHLY, CDR2 FYNNEI. The CDR3 DNA reads TGTGCCAGCAGTGCGGACGGATATAGCAATCAGCCCCAGCATTTT. Protein: CASSADGYSNQPQHF.

The chain couples TRBV6-4 to TRBJ1-1, with TRBD1 as a possible D gene (5 bases). Trimming removed 7 bases at V and 2 bases at J, with 17 bases between. Germline V gene sequence: CDR1 MRHNA, CDR2 SNTAGT. There are 15 residues in the CDR3. The CDR3 DNA reads as TGTGCCAGCACGCCAAACGGGGACCTTAACACTGAAGCTTTCTTT. It codes for CASTPNGDLNTEAFF.

This clonotype was counted ten times or more. The chain is built from TRBV7-9 and TRBJ1-1; D unresolved. CDR3 length equals 13 residues. Per the germline V gene, CDR1 is SEHNR and CDR2 is FQNEAQ (reference sequence). V shed 2 bases and J shed 7 bases, with 11 bases lying between them. CDR3 bases: TGTGCCAGCAGCTTACCCCTAGGAGTTGAAGCTTTCTTT. As protein: CASSLPLGVEAFF.